These 3 T cell receptor beta chains were sequenced from one sample in a study of blood T cell repertoires in COVID-19. Profiling relied on immunoSEQ multiplex PCR, and the TCRdb table lists in-frame clones only, not all of them. The table has tens of thousands of clones, about 85% seen once. The source material was peripheral blood. These receptor sequences come from a woman aged 70-85 years in a cohort sampled during active COVID-19.

With respect to this clone: Other DNA sequences from this sample encode an identical CDR3 as well. The V gene is TRBV3-1 (or the pseudogene TRBV3-2), the J gene TRBJ1-5; 8 bases agree with TRBD1. This CDR3 is built from 14 residues. After removal of 3 bases from V and 2 bases from J, the junction contained 0 bases not matched to a gene. Per the germline V gene, CDR1 is LGHDT and CDR2 is YNNKEL (reference sequence). DNA of the CDR3: TGTGCCAGCAGCCAGACAGGGGGCAATCAGCCCCAGCATTTT. Amino acids: CASSQTGGNQPQHF.

The CDR3 nucleotides read TGCGCCAGCAGCTTGGCAGGCAGGGGGTTCGGGGAGACCCAGTACTTC. Translating gives CASSLAGRGFGETQYF. V and J are TRBV5-1 and TRBJ2-5, with 7 bases fitting TRBD1. There are 16 residues in the CDR3. V shed 0 bases and J 5 bases; nucleotides not matched to a gene: 10. Germline loops: CDR1 SGHRS, CDR2 YFSETQ.

Only a few counts were recorded for this clone. V gene TRBV19 combines with J gene TRBJ1-1; 10 bases map to TRBD1. Germline CDR1 and CDR2: LNHDA and SQIVND (reference sequence). The V and J ends lost 9 bases and 0 bases, in that order; junction bases with no gene match: 4. The length of the CDR3 is 14 residues. CDR3 DNA sequence: TGTGCCAGCAGACAGGGGGCTATGAACACTGAAGCTTTCTTT. Amino acid sequence: CASRQGAMNTEAFF.